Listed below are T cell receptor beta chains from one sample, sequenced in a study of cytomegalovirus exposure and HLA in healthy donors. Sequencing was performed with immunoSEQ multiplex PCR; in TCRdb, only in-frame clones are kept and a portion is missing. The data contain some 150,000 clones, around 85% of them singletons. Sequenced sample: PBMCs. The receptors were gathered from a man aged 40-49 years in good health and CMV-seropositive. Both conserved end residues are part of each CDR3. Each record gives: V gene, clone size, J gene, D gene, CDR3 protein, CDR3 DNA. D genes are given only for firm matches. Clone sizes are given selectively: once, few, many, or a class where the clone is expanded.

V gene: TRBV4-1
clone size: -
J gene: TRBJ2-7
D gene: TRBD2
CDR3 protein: CASSKPLAGAKGNEQYF
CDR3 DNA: TGCGCCAGCAGCAAGCCCCTAGCGGGCGCAAAAGGCAACGAGCAGTACTTC

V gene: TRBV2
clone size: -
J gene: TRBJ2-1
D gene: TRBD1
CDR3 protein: CASGAPRDRVSDEQFF
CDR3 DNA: TGTGCCAGCGGGGCCCCTCGGGACAGGGTATCGGATGAGCAGTTCTTC

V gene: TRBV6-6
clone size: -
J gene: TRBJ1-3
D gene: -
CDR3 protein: CASSYSLPSGNTIYF
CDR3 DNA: TGTGCCAGCAGTTACTCACTTCCCTCTGGAAACACCATATATTTT

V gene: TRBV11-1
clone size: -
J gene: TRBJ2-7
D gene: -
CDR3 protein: CASSSPNTYEQYF
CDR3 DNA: TGTGCCAGCAGCTCGCCGAACACCTACGAGCAGTACTTC

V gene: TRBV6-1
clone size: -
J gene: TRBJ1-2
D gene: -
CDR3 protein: CATTLKGLYGYTF
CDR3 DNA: TGTGCCACCACACTGAAGGGGCTCTATGGCTACACCTTC

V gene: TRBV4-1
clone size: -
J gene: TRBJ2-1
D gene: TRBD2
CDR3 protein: CASSHQRTSGNNEQFF
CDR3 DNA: TGCGCCAGCAGCCACCAACGGACTAGCGGGAACAATGAGCAGTTCTTC

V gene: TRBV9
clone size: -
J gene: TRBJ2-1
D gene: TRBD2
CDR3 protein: CASSVELARSSYNEQFF
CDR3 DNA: TGTGCCAGCAGCGTAGAACTAGCGAGGAGCTCCTACAATGAGCAGTTCTTC

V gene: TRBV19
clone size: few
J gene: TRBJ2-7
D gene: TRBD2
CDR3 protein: CASSAGSGRAYEQYF
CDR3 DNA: TGTGCCAGTAGTGCGGGTAGCGGGAGGGCCTACGAGCAGTACTTC

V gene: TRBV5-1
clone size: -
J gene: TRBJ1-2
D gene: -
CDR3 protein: CASSLDVYANYGYTF
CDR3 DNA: TGCGCCAGCAGCTTGGATGTCTATGCTAACTATGGCTACACCTTC

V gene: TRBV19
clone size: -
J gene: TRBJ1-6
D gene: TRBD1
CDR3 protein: CASSPTGGNSPLHF
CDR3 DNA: TGTGCCAGTAGTCCGACAGGGGGTAATTCACCCCTCCACTTT

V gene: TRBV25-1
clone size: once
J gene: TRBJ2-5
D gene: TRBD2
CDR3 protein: CASSIAGGQETQYF
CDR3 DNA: TGTGCCAGCAGCATAGCGGGGGGGCAAGAGACCCAGTACTTC

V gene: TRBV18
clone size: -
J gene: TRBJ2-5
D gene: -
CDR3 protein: CASSPTGWNETQYF
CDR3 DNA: TGTGCCAGCTCACCTACAGGGTGGAATGAGACCCAGTACTTC

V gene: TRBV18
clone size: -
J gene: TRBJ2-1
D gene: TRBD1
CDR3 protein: CASSLGTGAFNEQFF
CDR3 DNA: TGTGCCAGCTCACTGGGGACAGGGGCTTTCAATGAGCAGTTCTTC

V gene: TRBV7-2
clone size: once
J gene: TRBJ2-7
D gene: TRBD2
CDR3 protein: CASTPWGGSYEQYF
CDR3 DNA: TGTGCCAGCACTCCCTGGGGGGGCTCCTACGAGCAGTACTTC

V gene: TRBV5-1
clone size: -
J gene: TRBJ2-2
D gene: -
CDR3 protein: CASSLLVTGLQNTGELFF
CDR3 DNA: TGCGCCAGCAGCTTGTTGGTGACAGGCCTTCAAAATACCGGGGAGCTGTTTTTT

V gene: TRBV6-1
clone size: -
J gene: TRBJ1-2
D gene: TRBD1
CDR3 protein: CASRGTGGGGYGYTF
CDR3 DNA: TGTGCCAGCAGGGGGACAGGGGGTGGAGGCTATGGCTACACCTTC

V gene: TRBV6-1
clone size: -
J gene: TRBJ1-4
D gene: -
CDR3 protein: CASRRFGGGNEKLFF
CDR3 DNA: TGTGCCAGCAGGCGGTTCGGAGGCGGTAACGAAAAACTGTTTTTT

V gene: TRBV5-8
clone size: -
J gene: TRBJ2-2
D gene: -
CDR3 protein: CASSFMAGLNTGELFF
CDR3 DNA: TGTGCCAGCAGCTTCATGGCCGGACTCAACACCGGGGAGCTGTTTTTT

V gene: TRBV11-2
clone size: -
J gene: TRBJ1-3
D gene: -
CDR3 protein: CASSPRLTPFRNTIYF
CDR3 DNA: TGTGCCAGCAGCCCACGACTGACCCCTTTTCGAAACACCATATATTTT

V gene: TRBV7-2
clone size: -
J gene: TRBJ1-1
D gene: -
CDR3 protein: CASSFQLSVMNTEAFF
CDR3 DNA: TGTGCCAGCAGCTTCCAACTCTCCGTAATGAACACTGAAGCTTTCTTT

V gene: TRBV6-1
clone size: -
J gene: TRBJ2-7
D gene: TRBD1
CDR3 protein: CASSEGQGFYEQYF
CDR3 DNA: TGTGCCAGCAGCGAGGGACAGGGGTTTTACGAGCAGTACTTC

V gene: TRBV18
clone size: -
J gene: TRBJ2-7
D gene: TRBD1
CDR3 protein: CASSPPKGTGSYEQYF
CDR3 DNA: TGTGCCAGCTCACCACCGAAGGGGACAGGCTCCTACGAGCAGTACTTC

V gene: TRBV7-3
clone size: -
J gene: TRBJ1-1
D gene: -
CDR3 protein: CASSLDKNTEAFF
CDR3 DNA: TGTGCCAGCAGCTTAGACAAGAACACTGAAGCTTTCTTT

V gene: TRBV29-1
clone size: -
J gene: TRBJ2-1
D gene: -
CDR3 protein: CSVDGAGRWDNDEQFF
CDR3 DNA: TGCAGCGTTGATGGGGCAGGGCGGTGGGACAATGATGAGCAGTTCTTC

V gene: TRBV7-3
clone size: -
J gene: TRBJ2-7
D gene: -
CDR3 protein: CASSLGPGSSYEQYF
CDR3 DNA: TGTGCCAGCAGCTTAGGTCCAGGGTCCTCCTACGAGCAGTACTTC

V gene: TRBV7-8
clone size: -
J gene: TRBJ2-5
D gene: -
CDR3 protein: CASSLARSRVETQYF
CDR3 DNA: TGTGCCAGCAGCTTAGCGCGGTCCCGGGTGGAGACCCAGTACTTC

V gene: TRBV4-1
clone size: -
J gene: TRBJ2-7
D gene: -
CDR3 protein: CASSQGSGSYEQYF
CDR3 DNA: TGCGCCAGCAGCCAAGGTTCGGGGTCCTACGAGCAGTACTTC

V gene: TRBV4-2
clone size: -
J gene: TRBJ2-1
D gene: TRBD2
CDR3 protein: CASSQVSRTGGPRSYNEQFF
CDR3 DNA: TGTGCCAGCAGCCAAGTGAGCAGAACGGGAGGGCCCCGTTCCTACAATGAGCAGTTCTTC

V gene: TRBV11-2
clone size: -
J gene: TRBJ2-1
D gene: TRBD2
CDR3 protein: CASSLVVVPSGGANEQFF
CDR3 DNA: TGTGCCAGCAGCTTAGTCGTAGTACCTAGCGGGGGGGCGAATGAGCAGTTCTTC

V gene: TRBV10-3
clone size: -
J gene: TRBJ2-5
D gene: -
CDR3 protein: CAISGIRETQYF
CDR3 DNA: TGTGCCATCAGCGGGATTAGAGAGACCCAGTACTTC

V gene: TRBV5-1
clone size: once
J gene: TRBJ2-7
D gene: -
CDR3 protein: CASSLGHGVNEQYF
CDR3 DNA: TGCGCCAGCAGCTTGGGGCACGGGGTCAACGAGCAGTACTTC

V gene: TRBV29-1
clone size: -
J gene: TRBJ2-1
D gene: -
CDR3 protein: CSVDVYNEQFF
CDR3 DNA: TGCAGCGTTGACGTATACAATGAGCAGTTCTTC